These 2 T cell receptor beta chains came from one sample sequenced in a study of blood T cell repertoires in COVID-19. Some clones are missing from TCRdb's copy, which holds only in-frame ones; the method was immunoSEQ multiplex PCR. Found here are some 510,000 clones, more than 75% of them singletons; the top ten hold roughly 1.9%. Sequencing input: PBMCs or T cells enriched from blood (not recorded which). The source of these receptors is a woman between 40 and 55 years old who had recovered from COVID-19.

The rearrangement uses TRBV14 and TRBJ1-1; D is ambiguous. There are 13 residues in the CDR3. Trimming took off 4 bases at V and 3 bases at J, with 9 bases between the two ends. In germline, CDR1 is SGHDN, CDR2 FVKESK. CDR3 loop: CASSLLSYTEAFF. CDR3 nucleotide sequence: TGTGCCAGCAGCCTATTGTCTTACACTGAAGCTTTCTTT.

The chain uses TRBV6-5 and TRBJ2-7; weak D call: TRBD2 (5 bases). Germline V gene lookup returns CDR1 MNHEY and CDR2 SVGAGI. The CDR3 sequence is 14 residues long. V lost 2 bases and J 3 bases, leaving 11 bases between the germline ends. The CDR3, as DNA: TGTGCCAGCAGTTACGGGGAGCACGGCTACGAGCAGTACTTC. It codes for CASSYGEHGYEQYF.